This TCR beta chain was retrieved from a study of T cell repertoires in cytomegalovirus infection. Turning to this clonotype: Its specificity is not known.

TCRdb ran MiXCR on the reads and lists one entry per CDR3 protein. The sample records about 78,000 distinct CDR3 sequences, approximately 39% being singletons. This CDR3 has 17 amino acids. Per the germline V gene, CDR1 is SEHNR and CDR2 is FQNEAQ (reference sequence). Trimming at V came to 0 bases and at J to 6 bases, leaving 7 bases not matched to a gene. The V and J genes are TRBV7-9 and TRBJ2-7; TRBD2 agrees at 14 bases. The sequencing used CD8+ T cells from cultured PBMCs, collected from culture after CMV antigen stimulation. The clonotype was recovered from a human donor in good health (CMV status not recorded). Some clones in this sample may be carry-over from other donors' samples. CDR3 coding DNA: TGTGCCAGCAGCTTAGCCTCTGGACTAGCGGGGGGCCGCGAGCAGTACTTC. As protein: CASSLASGLAGGREQYF.